This T cell receptor beta chain was documented in a study of cytomegalovirus exposure and HLA in healthy donors. Regarding this clone: Its specificity is unknown.

General study points: According to the study, some 160 TCR beta chains were cytomegalovirus-associated. Accounts indicate the classifier identified cytomegalovirus status with strong specificity and sensitivity.

Sequenced by immunoSEQ multiplex PCR; TCRdb stores in-frame clones only, minus some. The sample contains approximately 220,000 clones, 80% to 85% of which appear only once. Among the 90 to 150 subjects of the validation cohort, separate from the roughly 650-subject first cohort, were the donors. The CDR3 totals 16 residues. V shed 0 bases and J 3 bases; nucleotides not matched to a gene: 8. Germline V gene sequence: CDR1 SGHRS, CDR2 YFSETQ. The sequence was collected from a woman aged 25-40 years in good health and CMV-seropositive. The specimen sequenced was PBMCs. This chain connects TRBV5-1 to TRBJ2-5; 7 bases are a match to TRBD2. For the CDR3, the DNA is TGCGCCAGCAGCTTGGCCAGCGGGGCACCCGAAGAGACCCAGTACTTC. It codes for CASSLASGAPEETQYF.